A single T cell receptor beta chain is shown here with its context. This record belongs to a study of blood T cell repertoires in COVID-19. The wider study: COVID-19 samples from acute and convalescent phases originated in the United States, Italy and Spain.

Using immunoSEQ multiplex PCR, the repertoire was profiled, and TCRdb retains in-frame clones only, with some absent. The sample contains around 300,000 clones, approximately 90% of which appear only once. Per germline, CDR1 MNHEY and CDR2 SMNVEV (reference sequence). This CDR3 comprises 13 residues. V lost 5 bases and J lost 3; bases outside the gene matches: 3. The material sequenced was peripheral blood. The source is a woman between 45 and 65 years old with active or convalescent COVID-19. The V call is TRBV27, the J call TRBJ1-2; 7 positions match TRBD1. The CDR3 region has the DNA TGTGCCAGCAGTGCAACAGGGGACTATGGCTACACCTTC. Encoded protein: CASSATGDYGYTF.